The clone carrying this T cell receptor (beta chain) was recorded at least ten times. Its antigen is not known. A quantitative 5'-RACE method, one with molecular barcodes, was used to make TCR beta libraries. TCRdb recomputed calls from the 5' RACE reads with MiXCR, one row per CDR3 protein. This table has 500,000 or so distinct CDR3 sequences, roughly 5% appearing once. The data belong to a study of CD8 T cells in ankylosing spondylitis. Study-wide points: Some of these motif variants have turned up before, in reports on reactive arthritis synovial fluid and blood. In ankylosing spondylitis blood, a motif of roughly eight highly homologous TCR beta variants appeared characteristic. Matched synovial fluid from ankylosing spondylitis patients was reported to be enriched for disease-linked clones.

CDR1 and CDR2 (germline): LNHNV, YYDKDF (reference sequence). The J segment lost 0 bases and the V segment lost 5 bases, leaving 2 bases of the junction unmatched. The CDR3 is made up of 15 amino acids. The origin of this receptor is a male donor with ankylosing spondylitis. The V call is TRBV15, the J call TRBJ2-1, with 9 bases aligning to TRBD1. The sequenced sample consisted of blood, either unsorted or a sorted T cell fraction (not recorded which). The CDR3 DNA reads as TGTGCCACCAGCCGGGACAGGGACTCCTACAATGAGCAGTTCTTC. Encoded protein: CATSRDRDSYNEQFF.